The 24 T cell receptor beta chains listed next were all sequenced from one sample in a study of blood T cell repertoires in COVID-19. Sequencing used immunoSEQ multiplex PCR; TCRdb keeps in-frame clones, though not all of them. The table records 150,000 to 200,000 clones, about 85% of them present only once. The specimen was peripheral blood. These receptors all stem from a woman older than 75 with acute or convalescent COVID-19.

The chain has TRBV12-3 or TRBV12-4 and TRBJ2-7; D unclear. This CDR3 has 12 residues. Trimming pared 4 bases from V and 6 bases from J, leaving 10 bases between. The CDR3 bases are TGTGCCAGCAGTTCCTCAGGTGGCGAGCAGTACTTC. Residues: CASSSSGGEQYF.

This rearrangement joins TRBV9 to TRBJ2-1, with TRBD2 identical over 7 bases. The V segment lost 3 bases and the J segment 5 bases; nucleotides outside the gene matches: 11. CDR1 and CDR2 from the germline V gene are SGDLS and YYNGEE. CDR3 size: 16 residues. The chain's CDR3 is CASSAGGGRFNNEQFF. Written as DNA, the CDR3 is TGTGCCAGCAGCGCGGGGGGAGGGAGGTTCAACAATGAGCAGTTCTTC.

This clone was seen once. The rearrangement links TRBV5-1 to TRBJ2-7; D gene unclear. The V gene lost 0 bases and the J gene lost 3 bases, with 7 bases spanning the gap. Germline V gene data show CDR1 as SGHRS and CDR2 as YFSETQ. This CDR3 region has 13 residues. The CDR3 DNA sequence: TGCGCCAGCAGCTTGGTTGCAGGCTACGAGCAGTACTTC. Its translation: CASSLVAGYEQYF.

The CDR3 reads CASSLSRGEYNEQFF. The DNA for the CDR3 is TGCGCCAGCAGCTTGAGCAGGGGAGAGTACAATGAGCAGTTCTTC. The rearrangement joins TRBV5-1 to TRBJ2-1; D perhaps matches TRBD1 (6 bases). Germline V CDR1 and CDR2: SGHRS, YFSETQ. V dropped 1 base and J dropped 4 bases, with 12 bases sitting between them. The CDR3 is 15 residues long. Drawing the rest from reference TRBV5-1 and TRBJ2-1, the complete variable domain is KAGVTQTPRYLIKTRGQQVTLSCSPISGHRSVSWYQQTPGQGLQFLFEYFSETQRNKGNFPGRFSGRQFSNSRSEMNVSTLELGDSALYLCASSLSRGEYNEQFFGPGTRLTVL.

The rearrangement uses TRBV10-1 and TRBJ1-1; 7 bases line up with TRBD1. The CDR3 extends over 17 amino acids. With 2 bases clipped from V and 3 bases from J, the junction kept 12 bases outside the gene matches. Germline loops: CDR1 WNHNN, CDR2 SYGVQD (reference sequence). CDR3 in amino acids: CASSEPGGPQGYTEAFF. The CDR3 region has the DNA TGCGCCAGCAGTGAGCCAGGGGGGCCACAGGGTTACACTGAAGCTTTCTTT.

This clone has a single count. J is TRBJ2-2 and V is TRBV7-3; 10 bases agree with TRBD2. V dropped 7 bases and J dropped 7; count of bases not matched to a gene: 6. The CDR3 is 14 residues long. Germline values: CDR1 SGHTA, CDR2 FQGTGA. In nucleotides, the CDR3 is TGTGCCAGCAATAGCGGGAGGAACGGCGGGGAGCTGTTTTTT. Protein: CASNSGRNGGELFF.

The chain is built from TRBV12-5 and TRBJ1-3; tentatively, D is TRBD1 (5 bases). CDR3 size: 17 residues. Germline loops: CDR1 LGHNT, CDR2 FRNRAP. Trimming removed 0 bases at V and 0 bases at J, with 12 bases between. The CDR3 DNA reads TGTGCTAGTGGTTTGGTCTCCCGGGGGTTCTCTGGAAACACCATATATTTT. Translated, it gives CASGLVSRGFSGNTIYF.

This chain uses TRBV7-9 with TRBJ1-6, with TRBD1 identical over 8 bases. J was trimmed by 9 bases and V by 6 bases; bases with no gene match: 7. The CDR3 spans 14 residues. Germline V CDR1 and CDR2: SEHNR, FQNEAQ (reference sequence). The CDR3 DNA reads as TGTGCCAGCAGTAAGACAGGGGAGGGTTCACCCCTCCACTTT. Encoded protein: CASSKTGEGSPLHF.

The chain carries TRBV29-1 and TRBJ2-7; the match to TRBD2 covers 8 bases. The CDR3 totals 15 residues. Unmatched junction bases numbered 11, after V lost 1 base and J lost 6 bases. From germline, CDR1 is SQVTM and CDR2 ANQGSEA. The CDR3 loop is CSVEGVDGGAREQYF. The CDR3 DNA sequence: TGCAGCGTTGAAGGGGTGGACGGGGGGGCCCGCGAGCAGTACTTC.

This clone is a singleton in its sample. The V call is TRBV12-5, the J call TRBJ1-2, with 9 bases identical to TRBD1. Germline lookup yields CDR1 LGHNT and CDR2 FRNRAP. V lost 0 bases and J lost 8; bases outside the gene matches: 7. This CDR3 spans 15 amino acids. This CDR3 reads CASGLVLQGAVGYTF. In nucleotides, the CDR3 is TGTGCTAGTGGTTTGGTCCTACAGGGGGCGGTGGGCTACACCTTC.

The rearrangement links TRBV23-1 to TRBJ1-3; no reliable D call. Being an ORF, TRBV23-1 has a function that is uncertain. Trimming pared 8 bases from V and 2 bases from J, leaving 10 bases between. CDR3 length: 13 amino acids. CDR3 bases: TGCGCCAGCCCCGGGTACGCTGGAAACACCATATATTTT. The encoded protein is CASPGYAGNTIYF.

This chain uses TRBV27 with TRBJ1-1, with D possibly matching TRBD1 (5 bases). Germline values: CDR1 MNHEY, CDR2 SMNVEV (reference sequence). This CDR3 is built from 15 residues. Trimming cost V 2 bases and J 2 bases, with 12 bases left between them. The CDR3 sequence: CASSLTAGTNTEAFF. CDR3 nucleotides: TGTGCCAGCAGTTTAACGGCCGGGACTAACACTGAAGCTTTCTTT.

The chain is built from TRBV4-1 and TRBJ1-5; D unclear. CDR1 is MGHRA and CDR2 is YSYEKL in the germline V gene. This CDR3 comprises 13 residues. Deletions cut 2 bases from V and 3 bases from J, with 5 bases between. The CDR3 DNA is TGCGCCAGCAGCCAAAACAACAATCAGCCCCAGCATTTT. Amino acid sequence: CASSQNNNQPQHF.

The rearrangement links TRBV7-9 to TRBJ2-3; D remains ambiguous. This CDR3 has 11 amino acids. V shed 5 bases and J shed 6 bases, with 6 bases lying between them. Germline-derived CDR1 and CDR2 are SEHNR and FQNEAQ (reference sequence). The CDR3 sequence: CASSESDTQYF. CDR3 sequence (DNA): TGTGCCAGCAGCGAGAGTGATACGCAGTATTTT.

The rearrangement uses TRBV3-1 (or the pseudogene TRBV3-2) and TRBJ1-5, with 9 nucleotides matching TRBD1. There are 15 residues in the CDR3. The V segment lost 3 bases and the J segment 7 bases; nucleotides outside the gene matches: 7. CDR1 and CDR2 (germline): LGHDT, YNNKEL (reference sequence). CDR3 in DNA: TGTGCCAGCAGCCAGGGAGACAGGGGGGGGCAGCCCCAGCATTTT. It encodes CASSQGDRGGQPQHF.

V and J are TRBV3-1 (or the pseudogene TRBV3-2) and TRBJ1-6; possible D gene TRBD1, 6 bases. There are 15 residues in the CDR3. The germline V and J ends were trimmed by 1 base and 10 bases, with 14 bases remaining between them. CDR1 LGHDT and CDR2 YNNKEL come from the germline V gene (reference sequence). The CDR3 DNA reads as TGTGCCAGCAGCCAAGGGTCCAGGGGTTTCTCACCCCTCCACTTT. It is translated as CASSQGSRGFSPLHF.

The chain is built from TRBV4-1 and TRBJ1-4; 11 nucleotides agree with TRBD1. CDR3 size: 19 residues. In germline, CDR1 is MGHRA, CDR2 YSYEKL. With V trimmed by 3 bases and J by 3 bases, 12 bases remained unmatched. CDR3 sequence: CASSQERTGGEVANEKLFF. CDR3 nucleotide sequence: TGCGCCAGCAGCCAGGAACGGACAGGGGGCGAGGTAGCTAATGAAAAACTGTTTTTT.

This chain uses TRBV19 with TRBJ1-2; possible D gene TRBD1, 5 bases. The V and J ends lost 6 bases and 9 bases respectively, with 23 bases between them. CDR3 length equals 15 residues. Germline CDR1 reads LNHDA; CDR2 reads SQIVND (reference sequence). The DNA for the CDR3 is TGTGCCAGTAGCGAGAACAGGCAACCTCTTACGAGCTACACCTTC. Protein: CASSENRQPLTSYTF.

The rearrangement uses TRBV18 and TRBJ2-3; 8 nucleotides match TRBD2. Trimming removed 3 bases from V and 5 bases from J; junction bases left unmatched: 10. CDR1 is KGHSH and CDR2 is LQKENI in the germline V gene. The CDR3 is 16 residues long. CDR3 DNA sequence: TGTGCCAGCTCACCGCGGCGGGGGGCCCCCCTAGATACGCAGTATTTT. Amino acid sequence: CASSPRRGAPLDTQYF. Together with reference TRBV18 and TRBJ2-3, the CDR3 gives the full variable domain: NAGVMQNPRHLVRRRGQEARLRCSPMKGHSHVYWYRQLPEEGLKFMVYLQKENIIDESGMPKERFSAEFPKEGPSILRIQQVVRGDSAAYFCASSPRRGAPLDTQYFGPGTRLTVL.

The gene calls are TRBV9 and TRBJ1-5, with TRBD1 matching 9 bases. The germline V gene has CDR1 SGDLS and CDR2 YYNGEE. The V gene end was trimmed by 2 bases and the J gene end by 5 bases; junction bases not matched to a gene: 5. CDR3 size: 15 residues. The CDR3 loop reads CASSVGGQGYQPQHF. In nucleotides, the CDR3 is TGTGCCAGCAGCGTGGGGGGACAGGGCTATCAGCCCCAGCATTTT.

The V gene is TRBV4-3, the J gene TRBJ2-3, with D tentatively TRBD1 (6 bases). The germline V gene encodes CDR1 LGHNA and CDR2 YSLEER. The CDR3 consists of 16 residues. Trimming pared 1 base from V and 1 base from J, leaving 12 bases between. CDR3 nucleotides: TGCGCCAGCAGCCAAGCCCCCGAGGGGGGCACAGATACGCAGTATTTT. Translated: CASSQAPEGGTDTQYF.

This chain links TRBV7-8 with TRBJ2-6; the match to TRBD1 covers 8 bases. CDR3 length: 17 residues. Per germline, CDR1 SGHVS and CDR2 FQNEAQ. V was pared by 5 bases and J by 0 bases, with 6 bases of the junction left unmatched. Written as DNA, the CDR3 is TGTGCCAGCAGCCCGAGGACAGGGAGCTCTGGGGCCAACGTCCTGACTTTC. This gives the protein CASSPRTGSSGANVLTF.

The chain is built from TRBV19 and TRBJ1-2; the D gene is possibly TRBD1 (5 bases). V was cut by 3 bases and J by 1 base, with 6 bases left in between. The germline CDR1 and CDR2 sequences are LNHDA and SQIVND (reference sequence). This CDR3 contains 13 residues. The chain's CDR3 is CASSIQGNYGYTF. The CDR3 DNA follows: TGTGCCAGTAGTATTCAGGGTAACTATGGCTACACCTTC.

The chain carries TRBV6-2 or TRBV6-3 and TRBJ1-1; possible D gene TRBD1, 6 bases. V was trimmed by 5 bases and J by 1 base, leaving 11 bases between them. Germline V CDR1 and CDR2: MNHEY, SVGEGT. The CDR3 has 14 amino acids. The CDR3 loop is CASSLGQWNTEAFF. The CDR3 DNA is TGTGCCAGCAGTCTCGGACAGTGGAACACTGAAGCTTTCTTT.